The 20 T cell receptor beta chains reported below all come from one sample, sequenced in a study of cytomegalovirus exposure and HLA in healthy donors. It was with 60 Vbeta and 13 Jbeta primers that the PCR ran. Data came from immunoSEQ multiplex PCR; TCRdb stores just in-frame clones and leaves some out. The data hold about 140,000 clones, with roughly 77% observed a single time. Material for sequencing was PBMCs. Every receptor here comes from a female donor in good health and CMV-seronegative.

The V call is TRBV12-5, the J call TRBJ1-1; weak D call: TRBD1 (5 bases). Germline V lookup: CDR1 LGHNT, CDR2 FRNRAP. The CDR3 consists of 12 residues. V shed 7 bases and J shed 3 bases, with 9 bases lying between them. This CDR3 is CASEAGDTEAFF. The CDR3 DNA follows: TGTGCTAGTGAGGCGGGGGACACTGAAGCTTTCTTT.

The chain uses TRBV19 and TRBJ2-3; perhaps TRBD1 as D (6 bases). Trimming took 8 bases from V and 0 from J, leaving 9 bases between them. Germline CDR1 reads LNHDA; CDR2 reads SQIVND (reference sequence). The length of the CDR3 is 13 residues. The CDR3 region has the DNA TGTGCCAGTTTCGACAGGAGCACAGATACGCAGTATTTT. It translates to CASFDRSTDTQYF.

The chain has TRBV6-6 and TRBJ2-1, with 16 bases that match TRBD2. CDR1 and CDR2 from the germline V gene are MNHNY and SVGAGI (reference sequence). The V segment lost 7 bases and the J segment 8 bases; nucleotides outside the gene matches: 8. This CDR3 comprises 16 residues. This CDR3 is CASNSGTSGRGDEQFF. The CDR3, as DNA: TGTGCCAGCAATTCCGGGACTAGCGGGAGGGGGGATGAGCAGTTCTTC.

This clone was seen only once. The chain joins TRBV29-1 to TRBJ1-4; D unresolved. Germline V gene sequence: CDR1 SQVTM, CDR2 ANQGSEA. Trimming took off 4 bases at V and 5 bases at J, with 11 bases between the two ends. The CDR3 extends over 13 amino acids. The CDR3 region is CSVVEGGNEKLFF. CDR3 nucleotides: TGCAGCGTTGTCGAGGGTGGGAATGAAAAACTGTTTTTT.

This clone was seen a single time. The chain is built from TRBV4-3 and TRBJ2-3, with a tentative D call TRBD1 (6 bases). V dropped 0 bases and J dropped 1 base, with 14 bases sitting between them. This CDR3 is built from 17 residues. CDR1 is LGHNA, CDR2 YSLEER, per germline. As DNA, the CDR3 is TGCGCCAGCAGCCAAGAAGTGGTAGGGGGTGGCACAGATACGCAGTATTTT. Its protein product is CASSQEVVGGGTDTQYF.

This clone has just a few counts. J is TRBJ2-2 and V is TRBV7-9, with D possibly TRBD1 on 6 matching bases. V gave up 5 bases and J gave up 6 bases, with 10 bases separating them. CDR1 SEHNR and CDR2 FQNEAQ come from the germline V gene (reference sequence). The CDR3 has 13 amino acids. In DNA, the CDR3 is TGTGCCAGCAGCATACAGGGTGCCGGGGAGCTGTTTTTT. Its translation is CASSIQGAGELFF.

This chain uses TRBV7-3 with TRBJ2-1; TRBD2 matches at 9 bases. Germline assignment: CDR1 SGHTA and CDR2 FQGTGA. The V gene end was trimmed by 4 bases and the J gene end by 10 bases; junction bases not matched to a gene: 14. The CDR3 runs 16 residues. The CDR3 DNA follows: TGTGCCAGCAGCTCCCACCAAAGCGGGGGGCCCAAAGAGCAGTTCTTC. Amino acids: CASSSHQSGGPKEQFF.

The chain links TRBV9 to TRBJ2-6; 13 bases match TRBD2. J lost 2 bases, V lost 2 bases, and 7 bases had no gene match. Germline V CDR1 and CDR2: SGDLS, YYNGEE. The CDR3 consists of 19 residues. CDR3 residues: CASSVGLAGVRAGANVLTF. The CDR3 DNA reads as TGTGCCAGCAGCGTCGGACTAGCGGGAGTAAGGGCTGGGGCCAACGTCCTGACTTTC.

The sample holds one count of this clone. The chain combines TRBV2 with TRBJ2-5; D is ambiguous. Germline loops: CDR1 SNHLY, CDR2 FYNNEI. The CDR3 covers 12 residues. V lost 0 bases, J lost 5 bases, and 4 bases lay in between. The chain's CDR3 is CASSEAGETQYF. The CDR3 nucleotides are TGTGCCAGCAGTGAAGCTGGCGAGACCCAGTACTTC.

The CDR3 reads CASSRGPRETQYF. In nucleotides, the CDR3 is TGTGCCAGCAGTAGGGGCCCGAGGGAGACCCAGTACTTC. The V call is TRBV27, the J call TRBJ2-5, with D possibly matching TRBD1 (5 bases). Germline CDR1 reads MNHEY; CDR2 reads SMNVEV (reference sequence). Trimming shortened V by 5 bases and J by 5 bases, and 12 bases separated the two germline ends. This CDR3 comprises 13 residues.

J is TRBJ1-2 and V is TRBV29-1; no definite D call. Trimming left V 6 bases short and J 1 base short, with 24 bases between. The CDR3 covers 17 residues. The germline V gene has CDR1 SQVTM and CDR2 ANQGSEA. The DNA for the CDR3 is TGCAGCGTCCCCCGCTCCCTCTCCCCTTCCTATAACTATGGCTACACCTTC. Residues: CSVPRSLSPSYNYGYTF.

The gene calls are TRBV6-5 and TRBJ2-3; D is possibly TRBD1 (5 bases). The germline gives CDR1 MNHEY, CDR2 SVGAGI. The ends were cut back, 2 bases at V and 4 bases at J, with 16 bases in the middle. The CDR3 sequence is 16 residues long. DNA of the CDR3: TGTGCCAGCAGTTACCTCGATCGCGAAGGGGCAGATACGCAGTATTTT. This translates into CASSYLDREGADTQYF.

CDR3 amino acids: CASRQTGPGNTIYF. As DNA, the CDR3 is TGCGCCAGCAGGCAAACAGGGCCTGGAAACACCATATATTTT. The chain combines TRBV5-1 with TRBJ1-3, with D perhaps TRBD1 (6 bases). Trimming removed 5 bases from V and 2 bases from J, with 11 bases in between. This CDR3 has 14 amino acids. Germline V gene lookup returns CDR1 SGHRS and CDR2 YFSETQ.

J is TRBJ1-5 and V is TRBV14; D unclear. The V end was cut by 3 bases, the J end by 3 bases, with 6 bases between. The CDR3 length is 13 residues. Germline V CDR1 and CDR2: SGHDN, FVKESK. The DNA of the CDR3 is TGTGCCAGCAGCCAGGGCCTCAATCAGCCCCAGCATTTT. It yields the protein CASSQGLNQPQHF.

The chain has TRBV7-9 and TRBJ1-4; TRBD1 might be the D (5 bases). Looked up from germline, CDR1 is SEHNR and CDR2 is FQNEAQ (reference sequence). V lost 5 bases to trimming and J lost 8 bases, with 21 bases between them. CDR3 length: 16 residues. CDR3 bases: TGTGCCAGCAGCCTACTAAGGGGCAGGGTAGGAGAAAAACTGTTTTTT. The encoded protein is CASSLLRGRVGEKLFF.

The chain uses TRBV4-3 and TRBJ1-1, with 8 bases identical to TRBD1. The germline V gene has CDR1 LGHNA and CDR2 YSLEER. This CDR3 has 14 residues. Trimming cost V 0 bases and J 7 bases; bases outside gene matches: 4. DNA for the CDR3: TGCGCCAGCAGCCAAGAGAGCGGACAGGGTGAAGCTTTCTTT. Translation gives CASSQESGQGEAFF.

This rearrangement joins TRBV6-1 to TRBJ1-6; TRBD1 might be the D (6 bases). This CDR3 spans 15 amino acids. Germline loops: CDR1 MNHNS, CDR2 SASEGT. Between the trimmed V and J ends, which lost 4 bases and 4 bases, there was a span of 11 bases. The CDR3 nucleotides read TGTGCCAGCAGTGTCCGGACAGAGTATAATTCACCCCTCCACTTT. Protein sequence: CASSVRTEYNSPLHF.

This clone appeared once. V usage is TRBV11-3 and J usage is TRBJ2-3, with a possible D match to TRBD2 (5 bases). This CDR3 has 15 amino acids. Germline V lookup: CDR1 SGHNT, CDR2 YENEEA. V dropped 5 bases and J dropped 2 bases, with 14 bases sitting between them. CDR3 nucleotide sequence: TGTGCCAGCAGCACCGGGATCTCCCTCACAGATACGCAGTATTTT. It encodes CASSTGISLTDTQYF.

This chain links TRBV2 with TRBJ1-6; D gene unclear. The CDR3 sequence is 15 residues long. CDR1 SNHLY and CDR2 FYNNEI come from the germline V gene. V was shortened by 4 bases and J by 2 bases, with 9 bases between the two germline ends. The CDR3 sequence: CASSAEGTYNSPLHF. CDR3 DNA: TGTGCCAGCAGTGCGGAGGGAACCTATAATTCACCCCTCCACTTT.

This rearrangement joins TRBV30 to TRBJ1-2; 7 bases map to TRBD1. This CDR3 spans 13 amino acids. CDR1 is GTSNPN and CDR2 is SVGIG in the germline V gene (reference sequence). Trimming took 4 bases from V and 2 from J; bases not matched to a gene: 4. In DNA, the CDR3 is TGTGCCTGGATCGAACAGGGGAACTATGGCTACACCTTC. It yields the protein CAWIEQGNYGYTF. Full variable domain (missing parts from reference TRBV30 and TRBJ1-2): SQTIHQWPATLVQPVGSPLSLECTVEGTSNPNLYWYRQAAGRGLQLLFYSVGIGQISSEVPQNLSASRPQDRQFILSSKKLLLSDSGFYLCAWIEQGNYGYTFGSGTRLTVV.